The 2 T cell receptor delta chains presented below share a single source sample, sequenced in a study of DNA immune sequencing with unique molecular identifiers. A 32-plex genomic DNA assay used primers for all 8 TRDV and 4 TRDJ genes. The library had 12-nucleotide UMIs introduced over roughly 3 barcoding cycles, then a second adapter PCR. TCRdb re-called the multiplex PCR reads using CATT. The sample has approximately 2,100 delta-chain clones, 9.5% to 12% seen once; the top ten hold around 50%. The sample consisted of gamma-delta T cells enriched from blood buffy coat, or unenriched PBMCs (not recorded which). Receptor source: a human donor in good health.

This clone was seen a handful of times. The V gene is TRDV2, the J gene TRDJ1; 11 positions agree with TRDD3. Per the germline V gene, CDR1 is GEAIGNYY and CDR2 is EKD. V shed 0 bases and J 0 bases; nucleotides not matched to a gene: 14. This CDR3 is 20 amino acids long. CDR3: CACDTVGGGYGDPYTDKLIF. The DNA of the CDR3 is TGTGCCTGTGACACCGTGGGTGGGGGATACGGGGACCCTTACACCGATAAACTCATCTTT.

This clone qualifies as large. Other DNA variants within this sample encode the same CDR3. The gene calls are TRDV2 and TRDJ3; TRDD3 aligns across 11 bases. Unmatched junction bases numbered 10, after V lost 4 bases and J lost 0 bases. The CDR3 runs 20 residues. Per the germline V gene, CDR1 is GEAIGNYY and CDR2 is EKD. The CDR3 DNA is TGTGCCTGTGAACCGTACTGGGGGATAATAGGCTCCTGGGACACCCGACAGATGTTTTTC. It yields the protein CACEPYWGIIGSWDTRQMFF.